Shown below are 15 T cell receptor beta chains from a single sample sequenced in a study of blood T cell repertoires in COVID-19. Method: immunoSEQ multiplex PCR; TCRdb's copy keeps in-frame clones and lacks some. The sample holds some 330,000 clones, around 90% seen once. The sequenced material came from PBMCs or T cells enriched from blood (not recorded which). The receptors were gathered from a young woman who had recovered from COVID-19.

The chain combines TRBV7-9 with TRBJ2-7; TRBD2 is a possible D gene (5 bases). The ends were cut back, 5 bases at V and 6 bases at J, with 14 bases in the middle. CDR1 is SEHNR, CDR2 FQNEAQ, per germline (reference sequence). CDR3 length: 13 amino acids. The CDR3 spells CASSPYGVSEQYF. The CDR3, as DNA: TGTGCCAGCAGCCCCTACGGGGTTAGCGAGCAGTACTTC.

This sequence joins TRBV7-2 and TRBJ1-3; 7 positions agree with TRBD1. This CDR3 spans 17 amino acids. Germline V gene data show CDR1 as SGHTA and CDR2 as FQGNSA. The trim removed 1 base at V and 1 base at J, leaving 7 bases unmatched. The CDR3 nucleotides are TGTGCCAGCAGCTTAGGGGACAGATTGTTTTCTGGAAACACCATATATTTT. Translated: CASSLGDRLFSGNTIYF.

The chain couples TRBV21-1 to TRBJ1-2. TRBV21-1 is designated a pseudogene. The CDR3 loop spans 14 amino acids. CDR3: CASSKARRTRGYTF. In DNA form, the CDR3 reads TGTGCCAGCAGCAAAGCGCGGAGAACTCGGGGCTACACCTTC.

The genes are TRBV19 and TRBJ1-5; D is undetermined. CDR3 length equals 15 residues. Germline V CDR1 and CDR2: LNHDA, SQIVND (reference sequence). The germline V and J ends were trimmed by 3 bases and 3 bases, with 12 bases remaining between them. The CDR3 reads CASSISGLNNQPQHF. The CDR3 DNA follows: TGTGCCAGTAGTATTTCCGGACTGAACAATCAGCCCCAGCATTTT.

The genes are TRBV10-3 and TRBJ1-2; 7 positions match TRBD1. Looked up from germline, CDR1 is ENHRY and CDR2 is SYGVKD. The CDR3 has 13 residues. Trimming removed 6 bases from V and 5 bases from J; junction bases left unmatched: 6. The CDR3 coding sequence is TGTGCCATCAGGGGGACAGAAGGTTATGGCTACACCTTC. It specifies CAIRGTEGYGYTF.

This clone has only one observation. This chain connects TRBV29-1 to TRBJ1-2, with 9 bases aligning to TRBD1. V lost 5 bases to trimming and J lost 2 bases; unmatched junction nucleotides: 6. Germline-derived CDR1 and CDR2 are SQVTM and ANQGSEA. The CDR3 sequence is 14 residues long. The CDR3 nucleotides are TGCAGCGTTATCCGGGACAGGGTAAACTATGGCTACACCTTC. Translated: CSVIRDRVNYGYTF.

V is TRBV7-9 and J is TRBJ1-4; D perhaps matches TRBD1 (5 bases). Per the germline V gene, CDR1 is SEHNR and CDR2 is FQNEAQ (reference sequence). The CDR3 has 14 residues. Deletions cut 5 bases from V and 7 bases from J, with 14 bases between. In nucleotides, the CDR3 is TGTGCCAGCAGCCCAGCGGGGCGCCTTGAAAAACTGTTTTTT. This encodes CASSPAGRLEKLFF.

This chain uses TRBV7-8 with TRBJ2-7, with TRBD1 as a possible D gene (6 bases). The germline V and J ends were trimmed by 5 bases and 1 base, with 9 bases remaining between them. CDR3 size: 13 residues. Germline V gene data show CDR1 as SGHVS and CDR2 as FQNEAQ. The CDR3, as DNA: TGTGCCAGCAGCCGTACAGGGTCCTACGAGCAGTACTTC. Residues: CASSRTGSYEQYF.

J is TRBJ2-7 and V is TRBV2; the D gene is possibly TRBD2 (7 bases). The CDR3 is 12 residues long. CDR1 is SNHLY, CDR2 FYNNEI, per germline. Between the trimmed V and J ends, which lost 5 bases and 6 bases, there was a span of 11 bases. The CDR3 nucleotides read TGTGCCAGCAGTTTAGGGGGGGTCGAGCAGTACTTC. Translation: CASSLGGVEQYF.

This clone was counted between two and nine times. The rearrangement uses TRBV19 and TRBJ1-6, with D unresolved. Germline loops: CDR1 LNHDA, CDR2 SQIVND (reference sequence). The V and J ends lost 5 bases and 7 bases respectively, with 12 bases between them. The CDR3 is made up of 14 amino acids. The CDR3 bases are TGTGCCAGTAGTTTTGGAGTGGAAAATTCACCCCTCCACTTT. It is translated as CASSFGVENSPLHF.

J is TRBJ1-1 and V is TRBV28; 8 nucleotides agree with TRBD1. Unmatched junction bases numbered 6, after V lost 8 bases and J lost 1 base. Germline V gene sequence: CDR1 MDHEN, CDR2 SYDVKM. The CDR3 length is 14 residues. DNA for the CDR3: TGTGCCAGCTTCCTTGGACAGGGGAACACTGAAGCTTTCTTT. Its protein product is CASFLGQGNTEAFF. Looking up the rest from reference TRBV28 and TRBJ1-1 gives the full variable domain: DVKVTQSSRYLVKRTGEKVFLECVQDMDHENMFWYRQDPGLGLRLIYFSYDVKMKEKGDIPEGYSVSREKKERFSLILESASTNQTSMYLCASFLGQGNTEAFFGQGTRLTVV.

The CDR3: CASSQAGANVLTF. In DNA, the CDR3 is TGTGCCAGCAGCCAAGCAGGGGCCAACGTCCTGACTTTC. This chain joins TRBV14 and TRBJ2-6; no reliable D call. Trimming shortened V by 1 base and J by 4 bases, and 2 bases separated the two germline ends. This CDR3 contains 13 residues. Per germline, CDR1 SGHDN and CDR2 FVKESK.

The J gene is TRBJ1-5, the V gene TRBV27; no firm D call. V was trimmed by 5 bases and J by 4 bases, leaving 6 bases between them. The CDR3 has 12 amino acids. Per the germline V gene, CDR1 is MNHEY and CDR2 is SMNVEV (reference sequence). This CDR3 reads CASSQINQPQHF. In DNA, the CDR3 is TGTGCCAGCAGTCAAATTAATCAGCCCCAGCATTTT.

The genes are TRBV4-3 and TRBJ2-7; tentatively, D is TRBD1 (6 bases). This CDR3 region has 15 residues. Germline values: CDR1 LGHNA, CDR2 YSLEER. The ends were cut back, 0 bases at V and 5 bases at J, with 14 bases in the middle. The DNA for the CDR3 is TGCGCCAGCAGCCAAGATCCCAGGACAGAAGACGAGCAGTACTTC. Translated, it gives CASSQDPRTEDEQYF.

The CDR3 spells CASRSGTGILVSEAFF. CDR3 sequence (DNA): TGTGCCAGTAGGTCCGGGACAGGGATTTTGGTCTCTGAAGCTTTCTTT. The rearrangement joins TRBV19 to TRBJ1-1; TRBD1 matches at 9 bases. In germline, CDR1 is LNHDA, CDR2 SQIVND (reference sequence). CDR3 size: 16 residues. J was trimmed by 6 bases and V by 6 bases; bases with no gene match: 14.